This T cell receptor beta chain is drawn from a study of T cell changes during pregnancy in multiple sclerosis. TCRdb's table, derived via immunoSEQ multiplex PCR, lists solely in-frame clones and lacks some. The sample includes tens of thousands of clones, more than 85% seen only once; the top ten take roughly 5.7%. The length of the CDR3 is 14 residues. Germline V lookup: CDR1 SEHNR, CDR2 FQNEAQ (reference sequence). V shed 5 bases, J shed 2 bases, and the junction held 6 bases outside the gene matches. This clonotype originated in a female donor with multiple sclerosis, enrolled in a pregnancy study. Sequencing was performed on CD8+ T cells from peripheral blood mononuclear cells, taken before pregnancy. V gene TRBV7-9 combines with J gene TRBJ2-7; 7 nucleotides match TRBD1. The CDR3, as DNA: TGTGCCAGCAGCCAACGGGACAGAACCTACGAGCAGTACTTC. Translating gives CASSQRDRTYEQYF.